A single sample is the source of the 20 T cell receptor beta chains below, sequenced in a study of cytotoxic CD8 clonotypes in ibrutinib-treated CLL. Sequencing was performed with immunoSEQ multiplex PCR; in TCRdb, only in-frame clones are kept and a portion is missing. The sample has 150,000 or so clones, about 80% seen once. Material: PBMCs, obtained after 12 months of ibrutinib treatment. The receptors shown here come from a human donor with chronic lymphocytic leukemia.

V gene TRBV5-1 combines with J gene TRBJ2-1; 7 nucleotides agree with TRBD1. V dropped 0 bases and J dropped 4; count of bases not matched to a gene: 4. Germline CDR1 is SGHRS and CDR2 is YFSETQ. The CDR3 has 15 amino acids. CDR3 region: CASSLEQGRYNEQFF. CDR3 in DNA: TGCGCCAGCAGCTTGGAACAGGGGCGGTACAATGAGCAGTTCTTC.

V is TRBV15 and J is TRBJ2-1, with D uncertain. V gave up 0 bases and J gave up 7 bases, with 7 bases separating them. The CDR3 sequence is 13 residues long. CDR1 LNHNV and CDR2 YYDKDF come from the germline V gene (reference sequence). In nucleotides, the CDR3 is TGTGCCACCAGCAGAGAGTCCCAGAATGAGCAGTTCTTC. Translated, it gives CATSRESQNEQFF. Looking up the rest from reference TRBV15 and TRBJ2-1 gives the full variable domain: DAMVIQNPRYQVTQFGKPVTLSCSQTLNHNVMYWYQQKSSQAPKLLFHYYDKDFNNEADTPDNFQSRRPNTSFCFLDIRSPGLGDTAMYLCATSRESQNEQFFGPGTRLTVL.

The table lists this clone with a few counts. The V call is TRBV28, the J call TRBJ1-2; D perhaps matches TRBD1 (5 bases). Deletions cut 1 base from V and 2 bases from J, with 8 bases between. The CDR3 totals 14 residues. The germline V gene encodes CDR1 MDHEN and CDR2 SYDVKM. The CDR3 reads CASSLFPGNYGYTF. For the CDR3, the DNA is TGTGCCAGCAGTTTATTTCCAGGGAACTATGGCTACACCTTC.

This clone was detected once. V usage is TRBV2 and J usage is TRBJ1-6; no clear D gene. V lost 8 bases to trimming and J lost 10 bases, with 18 bases between them. Germline lookup yields CDR1 SNHLY and CDR2 FYNNEI. The CDR3 has 14 amino acids. CDR3 sequence reads: CASGNRARRSPLHF. As DNA, the CDR3 is TGTGCCAGCGGCAATAGGGCCCGTAGGTCACCCCTCCACTTT.

V usage is TRBV5-1 and J usage is TRBJ2-5; D call uncertain. CDR3 length: 13 residues. Germline CDR1 is SGHRS and CDR2 is YFSETQ. Trimming left V 2 bases short and J 1 base short, with 6 bases between. The DNA of the CDR3 is TGCGCCAGCAGCTTTGGGTTCCAAGAGACCCAGTACTTC. It encodes CASSFGFQETQYF.

The chain links TRBV7-2 to TRBJ2-1, with TRBD2 identical over 13 bases. Trimming cost V 3 bases and J 1 base; bases outside gene matches: 0. Germline assignment: CDR1 SGHTA and CDR2 FQGNSA. The CDR3 runs to 16 residues. CDR3 sequence: CASSLTSGRSYNEQFF. For the CDR3, the DNA is TGTGCCAGCAGCTTGACTAGCGGGAGGTCCTACAATGAGCAGTTCTTC.

The table lists this clone with a count of one. V usage is TRBV27 and J usage is TRBJ2-1; TRBD2 matches at 8 bases. This CDR3 contains 15 residues. The V gene's germline CDR1 is MNHEY and CDR2 SMNVEV (reference sequence). V lost 6 bases and J lost 0; bases outside the gene matches: 4. The CDR3 coding sequence is TGTGCCAGCAGACCTACTAGCGGCTCCTACAATGAGCAGTTCTTC. Translated: CASRPTSGSYNEQFF.

This chain joins TRBV10-2 and TRBJ2-1; unclear D gene. Germline assignment: CDR1 WSHSY and CDR2 SAAADI. The V gene lost 6 bases and the J gene lost 5 bases, with 14 bases spanning the gap. The CDR3 contains 14 residues. CDR3 nucleotides: TGCGCCAGCAGACTCAGCAATCGGAACAATGAGCAGTTCTTC. Translating it yields CASRLSNRNNEQFF.

V is TRBV19 and J is TRBJ2-5; D call uncertain. CDR3 length equals 15 residues. Trimming shortened V by 0 bases and J by 1 base, and 9 bases separated the two germline ends. Germline CDR1 and CDR2: LNHDA and SQIVND (reference sequence). Here the CDR3 DNA reads TGTGCCAGTAGTATAGATCACCTATCCCAAGAGACCCAGTACTTC. It codes for CASSIDHLSQETQYF. Together with reference TRBV19 and TRBJ2-5, the CDR3 gives the full variable domain: DGGITQSPKYLFRKEGQNVTLSCEQNLNHDAMYWYRQDPGQGLRLIYYSQIVNDFQKGDIAEGYSVSREKKESFPLTVTSAQKNPTAFYLCASSIDHLSQETQYFGPGTRLLVL.

The gene calls are TRBV7-9 and TRBJ2-5; D ambiguous. Trimming removed 5 bases at V and 13 bases at J, with 5 bases between. The CDR3 sequence is 8 residues long. From germline, CDR1 is SEHNR and CDR2 FQNEAQ (reference sequence). CDR3 sequence: CASSPPYF. CDR3 DNA sequence: TGTGCCAGCAGCCCGCCGTACTTC.

The chain joins TRBV5-5 to TRBJ2-7, with D perhaps TRBD2 (6 bases). The germline V gene has CDR1 SGHKS and CDR2 YYEKEE (reference sequence). Trimming took off 4 bases at V and 1 base at J, with 15 bases between the two ends. This CDR3 spans 15 amino acids. CDR3 region: CASSPGGTASYEQYF. The CDR3 DNA follows: TGTGCCAGCAGCCCCGGAGGGACTGCTTCCTACGAGCAGTACTTC.

The V call is TRBV29-1, the J call TRBJ1-3, with 12 positions matching TRBD1. The CDR3 is made up of 14 amino acids. J gave up 4 bases and V 6 bases, and 4 bases lay outside the gene matches. Germline CDR1 and CDR2: SQVTM and ANQGSEA. CDR3 DNA: TGCAGCGTAGCGGGACAGGGGGCCGGAAACACCATATATTTT. Protein: CSVAGQGAGNTIYF.

The chain uses TRBV6-6 and TRBJ2-7, with 14 bases identical to TRBD2. The CDR3 extends over 14 amino acids. Germline CDR1 reads MNHNY; CDR2 reads SVGAGI (reference sequence). V dropped 6 bases and J dropped 7; count of bases not matched to a gene: 5. The CDR3 reads CASSRLAGGGEQYF. The CDR3 DNA sequence: TGTGCCAGCAGCAGACTAGCGGGAGGGGGGGAGCAGTACTTC.

The genes are TRBV6-6 and TRBJ1-3; D might be TRBD1 (5 bases). CDR1 is MNHNY, CDR2 SVGAGI, per germline (reference sequence). With 7 bases removed from V and 0 bases from J, the gap between germline ends came to 10 bases. The CDR3 is 14 amino acids. The CDR3 DNA sequence: TGTGCCAGCATGGCCGGGGGCTCTGGAAACACCATATATTTT. Residues: CASMAGGSGNTIYF.

This clone has just one count. The chain carries TRBV19 and TRBJ2-3; D unclear. This CDR3 has 14 amino acids. Germline values: CDR1 LNHDA, CDR2 SQIVND (reference sequence). Trimming stripped 6 bases from V and 2 bases from J, with 12 bases between. The CDR3 DNA follows: TGTGCCAGTAGCTACCACCAGTCCACAGATACGCAGTATTTT. This gives the protein CASSYHQSTDTQYF. Drawing the rest from reference TRBV19 and TRBJ2-3, the complete variable domain is DGGITQSPKYLFRKEGQNVTLSCEQNLNHDAMYWYRQDPGQGLRLIYYSQIVNDFQKGDIAEGYSVSREKKESFPLTVTSAQKNPTAFYLCASSYHQSTDTQYFGPGTRLTVL.

V gene TRBV6-1 combines with J gene TRBJ2-2, with D unclear. This CDR3 is 14 amino acids long. The V gene lost 6 bases and the J gene lost 0 bases, with 8 bases spanning the gap. The germline V gene encodes CDR1 MNHNS and CDR2 SASEGT. CDR3 nucleotides: TGTGCCAGCAGAAGATCTTCGAACACCGGGGAGCTGTTTTTT. Residues: CASRRSSNTGELFF.

The genes are TRBV20-1 and TRBJ1-1; D may be TRBD1 (5 bases). Looked up from germline, CDR1 is DFQATT and CDR2 is SNEGSKA (reference sequence). Trimming took 5 bases from V and 8 from J, leaving 12 bases between them. The CDR3 sequence is 11 residues long. This CDR3 reads CSAPKGAEAFF. The CDR3 DNA is TGCAGTGCTCCCAAAGGGGCGGAAGCTTTCTTT.

This chain uses TRBV29-1 with TRBJ2-7, with a tentative D call TRBD1 (5 bases). This CDR3 comprises 13 residues. The germline gives CDR1 SQVTM, CDR2 ANQGSEA. Trimming shortened V by 4 bases and J by 7 bases, and 17 bases separated the two germline ends. Here the CDR3 DNA reads TGCAGCGTTGGCTCCCTGACAGTGGGGGAGCAGTACTTC. This translates into CSVGSLTVGEQYF.

The chain joins TRBV7-3 to TRBJ2-3; D uncertain. CDR3 size: 14 residues. Germline V gene data show CDR1 as SGHTA and CDR2 as FQGTGA. The germline V and J ends were trimmed by 3 bases and 2 bases, with 9 bases remaining between them. The CDR3 spells CASSFYQDTDTQYF. The CDR3 DNA sequence: TGTGCCAGCAGCTTTTACCAGGACACAGATACGCAGTATTTT.

The table lists this clone with a few counts. The chain recombines TRBV11-2 with TRBJ2-7, with D maybe TRBD1 (5 bases). The CDR3 sequence is 12 residues long. V lost 6 bases and J lost 4, with 10 bases in between. CDR1 is SGHAT and CDR2 is FQNNGV in the germline V gene. In DNA, the CDR3 is TGTGCCAGCAGGCAAGGGGAATACGAGCAGTACTTC. Its translation: CASRQGEYEQYF.